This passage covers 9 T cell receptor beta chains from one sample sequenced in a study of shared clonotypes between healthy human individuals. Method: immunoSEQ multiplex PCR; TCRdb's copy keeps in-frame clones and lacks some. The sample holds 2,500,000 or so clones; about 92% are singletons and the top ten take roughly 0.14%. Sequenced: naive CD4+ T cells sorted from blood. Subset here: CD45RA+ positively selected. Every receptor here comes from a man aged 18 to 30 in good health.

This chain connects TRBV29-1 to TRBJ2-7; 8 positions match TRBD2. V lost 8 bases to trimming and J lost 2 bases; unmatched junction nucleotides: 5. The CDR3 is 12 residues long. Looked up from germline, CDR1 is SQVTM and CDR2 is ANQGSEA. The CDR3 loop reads CSRRGAPYEQYF. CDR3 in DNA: TGCAGCCGGCGGGGGGCACCCTACGAGCAGTACTTC.

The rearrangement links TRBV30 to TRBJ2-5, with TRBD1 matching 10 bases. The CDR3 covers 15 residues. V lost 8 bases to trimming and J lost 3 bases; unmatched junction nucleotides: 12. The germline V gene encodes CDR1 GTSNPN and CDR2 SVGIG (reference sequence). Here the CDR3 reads CAGADRGLTEETQYF. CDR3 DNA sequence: TGTGCCGGAGCCGACAGGGGGCTTACCGAAGAGACCCAGTACTTC. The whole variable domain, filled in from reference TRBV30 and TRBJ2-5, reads SQTIHQWPATLVQPVGSPLSLECTVEGTSNPNLYWYRQAAGRGLQLLFYSVGIGQISSEVPQNLSASRPQDRQFILSSKKLLLSDSGFYLCAGADRGLTEETQYFGPGTRLLVL.

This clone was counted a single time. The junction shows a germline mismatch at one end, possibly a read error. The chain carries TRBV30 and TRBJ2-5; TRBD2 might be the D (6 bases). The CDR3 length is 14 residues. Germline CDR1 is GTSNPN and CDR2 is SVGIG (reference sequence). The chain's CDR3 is CAWTGGALGETQYF. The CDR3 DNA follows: TGTGCTTGGACCGGAGGGGCCCTCGGGGAGACCCAGTACTTC.

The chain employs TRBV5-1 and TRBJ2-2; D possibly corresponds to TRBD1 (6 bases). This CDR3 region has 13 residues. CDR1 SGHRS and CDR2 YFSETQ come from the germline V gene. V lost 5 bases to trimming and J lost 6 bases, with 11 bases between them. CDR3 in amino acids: CASSYQGSGELFF. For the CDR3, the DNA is TGCGCCAGCAGTTATCAGGGGTCCGGGGAGCTGTTTTTT.

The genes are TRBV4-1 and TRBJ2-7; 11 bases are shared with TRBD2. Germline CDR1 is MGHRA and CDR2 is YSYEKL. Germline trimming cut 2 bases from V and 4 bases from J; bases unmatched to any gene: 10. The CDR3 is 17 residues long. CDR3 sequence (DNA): TGCGCCAGCAGCCAATATGGTCGTAGCGGGGGGGCTTACGAGCAGTACTTC. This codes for CASSQYGRSGGAYEQYF.

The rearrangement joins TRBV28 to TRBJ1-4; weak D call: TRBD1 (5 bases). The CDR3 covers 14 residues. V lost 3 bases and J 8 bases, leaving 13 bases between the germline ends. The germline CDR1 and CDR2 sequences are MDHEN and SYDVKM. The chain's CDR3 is CASSLKGLGEKLFF. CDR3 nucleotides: TGTGCCAGCAGTTTGAAGGGGCTTGGGGAAAAACTGTTTTTT.

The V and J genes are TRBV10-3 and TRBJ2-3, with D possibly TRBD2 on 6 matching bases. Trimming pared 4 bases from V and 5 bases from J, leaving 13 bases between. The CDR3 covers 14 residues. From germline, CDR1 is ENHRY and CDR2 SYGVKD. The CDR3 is CAISAPSVGDTQYF. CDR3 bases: TGTGCCATCAGTGCGCCTAGCGTAGGAGATACGCAGTATTTT.

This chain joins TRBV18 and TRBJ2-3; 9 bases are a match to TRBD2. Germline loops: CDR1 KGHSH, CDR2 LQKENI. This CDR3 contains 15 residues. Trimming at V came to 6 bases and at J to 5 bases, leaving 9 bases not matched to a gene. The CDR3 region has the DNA TGTGCCAGCTCCATTATTGGGACTAGCTTAGATACGCAGTATTTT. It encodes CASSIIGTSLDTQYF.

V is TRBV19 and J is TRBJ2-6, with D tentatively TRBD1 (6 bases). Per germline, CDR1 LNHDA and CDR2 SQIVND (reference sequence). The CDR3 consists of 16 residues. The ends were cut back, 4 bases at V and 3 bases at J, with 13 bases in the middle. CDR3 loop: CASSRAGVGGANVLTF. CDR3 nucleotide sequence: TGTGCCAGTAGTAGGGCAGGGGTCGGTGGGGCCAACGTCCTGACTTTC.